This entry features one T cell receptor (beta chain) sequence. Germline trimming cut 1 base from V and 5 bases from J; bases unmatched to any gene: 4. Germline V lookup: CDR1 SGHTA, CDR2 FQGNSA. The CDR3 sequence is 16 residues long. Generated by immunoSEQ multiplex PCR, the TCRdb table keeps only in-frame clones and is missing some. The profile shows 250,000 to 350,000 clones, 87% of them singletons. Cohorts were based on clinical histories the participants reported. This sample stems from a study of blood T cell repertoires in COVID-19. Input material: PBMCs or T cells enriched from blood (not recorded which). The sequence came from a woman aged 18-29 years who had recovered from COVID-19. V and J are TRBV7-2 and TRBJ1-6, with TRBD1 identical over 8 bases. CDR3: CASSLVAGGDNSPLHF. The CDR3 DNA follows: TGTGCCAGCAGCTTAGTCGCAGGGGGCGATAATTCACCCCTCCACTTT.